The 22 T cell receptor beta chains in this list originate from one sample, sequenced in a study of blood T cell repertoires in COVID-19. Assay: immunoSEQ multiplex PCR; the TCRdb copy retains only in-frame clones and omits some. This sample has a few hundred thousand clones, with about 88% found just once. Source material: PBMCs or T cells enriched from blood (not recorded which). These receptors came from a woman in her sixties who had recovered from COVID-19.

V is TRBV24-1 and J is TRBJ1-2, with 7 bases identical to TRBD1. The germline gives CDR1 KGHDR, CDR2 SFDVKD. This CDR3 has 14 residues. The V and J ends lost 3 bases and 4 bases, in that order; junction bases with no gene match: 4. The CDR3 DNA sequence: TGTGCCACCAGTGATGACAGGGAAATCTATGGCTACACCTTC. Protein sequence: CATSDDREIYGYTF.

The chain couples TRBV5-1 to TRBJ1-1, with D hard to call. Germline CDR1 SGHRS, CDR2 YFSETQ. V gave up 0 bases and J gave up 4 bases, with 16 bases separating them. The CDR3 extends over 16 amino acids. Here the CDR3 DNA reads TGCGCCAGCAGCTTGGGGTACGCAAGCCGGGGCACTGAAGCTTTCTTT. Translation: CASSLGYASRGTEAFF.

The genes are TRBV2 and TRBJ2-1; tentative D call: TRBD1 (5 bases). The CDR3 length is 15 residues. Germline lookup yields CDR1 SNHLY and CDR2 FYNNEI. V dropped 5 bases and J dropped 0 bases, with 11 bases sitting between them. This CDR3 reads CASSRQTSSYNEQFF. Written as DNA, the CDR3 is TGTGCCAGCAGTAGACAGACGAGCTCCTACAATGAGCAGTTCTTC.

J is TRBJ1-2 and V is TRBV7-6; D not certain. Germline V gene data show CDR1 as SGHVS and CDR2 as FNYEAQ. This CDR3 is built from 14 residues. The germline V and J ends were trimmed by 2 bases and 1 base, with 8 bases remaining between them. CDR3 in amino acids: CASSLSPGNYGYTF. Here the CDR3 DNA reads TGTGCCAGCAGCTTAAGTCCCGGTAACTATGGCTACACCTTC.

The gene calls are TRBV6-5 and TRBJ1-2; 7 positions match TRBD1. From germline, CDR1 is MNHEY and CDR2 SVGAGI. V lost 7 bases and J lost 1; bases outside the gene matches: 6. The CDR3 has 14 residues. The DNA of the CDR3 is TGTGCCAGCAAGACAGGGAACCTTAACTATGGCTACACCTTC. Translation: CASKTGNLNYGYTF.

This chain links TRBV11-3 with TRBJ2-3; 7 nucleotides match TRBD2. V lost 5 bases to trimming and J lost 0 bases; unmatched junction nucleotides: 17. Germline V lookup: CDR1 SGHNT, CDR2 YENEEA. The CDR3 sequence is 19 residues long. CDR3 region: CASSPLGAGTSHSTDTQYF. In DNA, the CDR3 is TGTGCCAGCAGCCCCTTGGGAGCGGGGACCTCTCATAGCACAGATACGCAGTATTTT.

This chain connects TRBV11-2 to TRBJ2-7, with 8 nucleotides matching TRBD1. This CDR3 region has 15 residues. V lost 3 bases to trimming and J lost 3 bases; unmatched junction nucleotides: 7. Germline loops: CDR1 SGHAT, CDR2 FQNNGV. CDR3 amino acids: CASSFGTGGFYEQYV. CDR3 nucleotides: TGTGCCAGCAGCTTCGGGACAGGTGGTTTCTACGAGCAGTACGTC.

The genes are TRBV5-5 and TRBJ1-1; no clear D. This CDR3 has 14 amino acids. The V and J ends lost 0 bases and 1 base respectively, with 7 bases between them. Looked up from germline, CDR1 is SGHKS and CDR2 is YYEKEE (reference sequence). The CDR3 is CASSLAVTNTEAFF. The CDR3 DNA reads TGTGCCAGCAGCTTGGCGGTAACGAACACTGAAGCTTTCTTT.

V and J are TRBV5-1 and TRBJ2-7, with 12 bases lining up with TRBD2. Germline V gene lookup returns CDR1 SGHRS and CDR2 YFSETQ. J gave up 7 bases and V 5 bases, and 13 bases lay outside the gene matches. The CDR3 has 16 residues. CDR3 region: CASRTVLAGGLEEQYF. The CDR3 nucleotides are TGCGCCAGCAGGACGGTCCTAGCGGGGGGGCTTGAAGAGCAGTACTTC.

The chain links TRBV11-2 to TRBJ2-2; perhaps TRBD2 as D (6 bases). The V end was cut by 5 bases, the J end by 4 bases, with 14 bases between. Germline values: CDR1 SGHAT, CDR2 FQNNGV. This CDR3 spans 15 amino acids. In DNA form, the CDR3 reads TGTGCCAGCAGCCTCGGGAGCCGTGGCACCGGGGAGCTGTTTTTT. Amino acid sequence: CASSLGSRGTGELFF. The full variable domain, its missing parts supplied by reference TRBV11-2 and TRBJ2-2, is EAGVAQSPRYKIIEKRQSVAFWCNPISGHATLYWYQQILGQGPKLLIQFQNNGVVDDSQLPKDRFSAERLKGVDSTLKIQPAKLEDSAVYLCASSLGSRGTGELFFGEGSRLTVL.

This chain joins TRBV4-2 and TRBJ2-5; 15 bases fit TRBD2. The length of the CDR3 is 18 residues. The germline gives CDR1 LGHNA, CDR2 YNFKEQ. Unmatched junction bases numbered 8, after V lost 0 bases and J lost 6 bases. The CDR3 coding sequence is TGTGCCAGCAGCCAAGAAGGACTAGCGGGGGGGATAGGAAAGACCCAGTACTTC. Protein: CASSQEGLAGGIGKTQYF.

This sequence joins TRBV2 and TRBJ1-3, with a tentative D call TRBD1 (5 bases). Deletions cut 3 bases from V and 3 bases from J, with 9 bases between. The germline V gene encodes CDR1 SNHLY and CDR2 FYNNEI. The CDR3 has 14 residues. CDR3 sequence: CASSDRVDGNTIYF. For the CDR3, the DNA is TGTGCCAGCAGTGACAGGGTTGATGGAAACACCATATATTTT.

V and J are TRBV5-1 and TRBJ1-1, with TRBD1 identical over 8 bases. The CDR3 covers 16 residues. The germline V gene encodes CDR1 SGHRS and CDR2 YFSETQ. Unmatched junction bases numbered 7, after V lost 3 bases and J lost 0 bases. The CDR3 region has the DNA TGCGCCAGCAGCTCACAGGGGGGAGGCATGAACACTGAAGCTTTCTTT. Encoded protein: CASSSQGGGMNTEAFF.

This clone was observed once. The chain uses TRBV5-5 and TRBJ1-6; 10 bases are a match to TRBD1. Trimming at V came to 3 bases and at J to 5 bases, leaving 5 bases not matched to a gene. The CDR3 spans 16 residues. The V gene's germline CDR1 is SGHKS and CDR2 YYEKEE (reference sequence). In DNA form, the CDR3 reads TGTGCCAGCAGCTCCAAGACAGGGGGCAATAATTCACCCCTCCACTTT. It encodes CASSSKTGGNNSPLHF.

The chain is built from TRBV24-1 and TRBJ1-2; a weak D match, TRBD1 (5 bases). CDR1 is KGHDR, CDR2 SFDVKD, per germline. The CDR3 is made up of 13 amino acids. V lost 4 bases, J lost 7 bases, and 12 bases lay in between. CDR3: CATSDTVQGGYTF. The CDR3 region has the DNA TGTGCCACCAGTGACACGGTCCAGGGTGGCTACACCTTC.

The chain uses TRBV4-1 and TRBJ2-5; 11 bases match TRBD1. Germline V lookup: CDR1 MGHRA, CDR2 YSYEKL. The V segment lost 1 base and the J segment 5 bases; nucleotides outside the gene matches: 9. The CDR3 runs 17 residues. CDR3 amino acids: CASSQVGKDRGPETQYF. The CDR3 region has the DNA TGCGCCAGCAGCCAAGTTGGAAAGGACAGGGGGCCGGAGACCCAGTACTTC.

The chain uses TRBV6-5 and TRBJ2-1, with 10 bases aligning to TRBD2. Germline values: CDR1 MNHEY, CDR2 SVGAGI. V lost 5 bases and J lost 4; bases outside the gene matches: 5. The CDR3 length is 15 residues. DNA for the CDR3: TGTGCCAGCAGTCCCTTTAGCGGGGGGTACAATGAGCAGTTCTTC. This translates into CASSPFSGGYNEQFF.

This clone was seen a few times. J is TRBJ2-7 and V is TRBV24-1; 9 positions agree with TRBD1. The CDR3 covers 16 residues. With 3 bases clipped from V and 1 base from J, the junction kept 6 bases outside the gene matches. CDR1 and CDR2 from the germline V gene are KGHDR and SFDVKD. The CDR3 protein is CATSDPPGQGSYEQYV. The DNA of the CDR3 is TGTGCCACCAGTGATCCCCCGGGACAGGGTTCCTACGAGCAGTACGTC.

The chain couples TRBV19 to TRBJ1-2; the match to TRBD1 covers 7 bases. From germline, CDR1 is LNHDA and CDR2 SQIVND (reference sequence). The CDR3 length is 14 residues. V dropped 7 bases and J dropped 7; count of bases not matched to a gene: 12. The CDR3 is CASNGVKGAIGYTF. The CDR3 nucleotides are TGTGCCAGTAACGGGGTAAAGGGGGCAATTGGCTACACCTTC.

CDR3 sequence reads: CASSGASSGNTIYF. In DNA form, the CDR3 reads TGTGCCAGTAGTGGGGCGAGCTCTGGAAACACCATATATTTT. The rearrangement links TRBV19 to TRBJ1-3, with D perhaps matching TRBD1 (5 bases). This CDR3 spans 14 amino acids. Germline V gene lookup returns CDR1 LNHDA and CDR2 SQIVND (reference sequence). The V end lost 5 bases, the J end lost 0 bases, and 8 bases lay between the germline ends.

A remark on this clone: A much larger clone is a single base away; this may be a read error. Here the CDR3 reads CASSGGKNYGYTF. The CDR3 bases are TGTGCTTCATCCGGCGGGAAAAACTATGGCTACACCTTC. The chain carries TRBV10-3 and TRBJ1-2, with D hard to call. Germline loops: CDR1 ENHRY, CDR2 SYGVKD. CDR3 length equals 13 residues.

The chain has TRBV5-1 and TRBJ2-7, with a weak D call TRBD1 (6 bases). Per the germline V gene, CDR1 is SGHRS and CDR2 is YFSETQ. The V end lost 0 bases, the J end lost 8 bases, and 12 bases lay between the germline ends. The CDR3 loop spans 13 amino acids. CDR3 protein: CASSLDPGVKQYV. In nucleotides, the CDR3 is TGCGCCAGCAGCTTGGATCCAGGGGTGAAGCAGTACGTC.